The 21 T cell receptor beta chains listed next were all sequenced from one sample in a study of cytomegalovirus exposure and HLA in healthy donors. The PCR made use of 60 Vbeta and 13 Jbeta primers. TCRdb's copy holds only in-frame clones and misses some; the assay was immunoSEQ multiplex PCR. The sample has under 150,000 clones; roughly 83% are singletons. Source material: PBMCs. Every receptor here comes from a girl aged 2-9 years in good health and CMV-seronegative.

The CDR3 region is CASSLGDRGGEKLFF. The CDR3 coding sequence is TGTGCCAGCAGCTTAGGAGACAGGGGAGGTGAAAAACTGTTTTTT. The V call is TRBV11-2, the J call TRBJ1-4, with 8 positions matching TRBD1. This CDR3 contains 15 residues. The germline V gene encodes CDR1 SGHAT and CDR2 FQNNGV. The V gene end was trimmed by 1 base and the J gene end by 7 bases; junction bases not matched to a gene: 5.

The chain carries TRBV21-1 and TRBJ1-6. TRBV21-1 is tagged as a pseudogene. The CDR3 is made up of 24 amino acids. The CDR3 sequence: CASSKVWRWDLPGYHQTLPSPLHF. The CDR3 region has the DNA TGTGCCAGCAGCAAAGTATGGAGATGGGACTTACCAGGGTACCATCAGACTCTACCATCACCCCTCCACTTT.

This clone was recorded only once. The chain joins TRBV7-2 to TRBJ2-3; 7 nucleotides line up with TRBD2. Germline CDR1 is SGHTA and CDR2 is FQGNSA. Trimming at V came to 3 bases and at J to 2 bases, leaving 5 bases not matched to a gene. This CDR3 has 15 amino acids. CDR3 amino acids: CASSLRRGNTDTQYF. The CDR3 DNA follows: TGTGCCAGCAGCTTGCGGCGGGGGAACACAGATACGCAGTATTTT.

As DNA, the CDR3 is TGTGCCAGCAGCCTAGTGCACGGTGATTACTACGAGCAGTACTTC. Encoded protein: CASSLVHGDYYEQYF. The rearrangement uses TRBV5-6 and TRBJ2-7; the D is unclear. CDR3 length: 15 amino acids. The V and J ends lost 4 bases and 3 bases respectively, with 17 bases between them. CDR1 and CDR2 (germline): SGHDT, YYEEEE. Variable domain in full (rest from reference TRBV5-6 and TRBJ2-7): DAGVTQSPTHLIKTRGQQVTLRCSPKSGHDTVSWYQQALGQGPQFIFQYYEEEERQRGNFPDRFSGHQFPNYSSELNVNALLLGDSALYLCASSLVHGDYYEQYFGPGTRLTVT.

The genes are TRBV5-1 and TRBJ1-2, with 10 nucleotides matching TRBD1. The CDR3 runs 15 residues. Unmatched junction bases numbered 4, after V lost 0 bases and J lost 5 bases. Germline V gene data show CDR1 as SGHRS and CDR2 as YFSETQ. The CDR3, as DNA: TGCGCCAGCAGCTTGGGGGGACAGGGGCATTATGGCTACACCTTC. It translates to CASSLGGQGHYGYTF.

The chain couples TRBV4-2 to TRBJ2-1; 10 bases are a match to TRBD2. The V gene's germline CDR1 is LGHNA and CDR2 YNFKEQ. This CDR3 has 16 amino acids. V dropped 3 bases and J dropped 8; count of bases not matched to a gene: 10. The CDR3 loop is CASSQEQSGGADEQFF. CDR3 sequence (DNA): TGTGCCAGCAGCCAGGAACAAAGCGGGGGGGCGGATGAGCAGTTCTTC.

J is TRBJ2-7 and V is TRBV19, with D perhaps TRBD1 (6 bases). The CDR3 spans 11 residues. Germline V CDR1 and CDR2: LNHDA, SQIVND (reference sequence). V lost 5 bases to trimming and J lost 6 bases, with 8 bases between them. The CDR3 DNA is TGTGCCAGTAGTTCCAGGGGCGAGCAGTACTTC. This encodes CASSSRGEQYF.

The rearrangement uses TRBV5-1 and TRBJ1-4, with D possibly TRBD1 on 6 matching bases. The CDR3 is 16 amino acids. CDR1 and CDR2 (germline): SGHRS, YFSETQ. Trimming took 0 bases from V and 6 from J, leaving 15 bases between them. CDR3 amino acids: CASSLAGQPTYEKLFF. DNA for the CDR3: TGCGCCAGCAGCTTGGCAGGACAGCCTACTTATGAAAAACTGTTTTTT.

J is TRBJ1-2 and V is TRBV19; 8 positions match TRBD1. This CDR3 spans 19 amino acids. The germline CDR1 and CDR2 sequences are LNHDA and SQIVND (reference sequence). J was trimmed by 1 base and V by 7 bases; bases with no gene match: 20. The CDR3 here is CASTSKPTYRGNSNYGYTF. For the CDR3, the DNA is TGTGCCAGTACTAGTAAACCGACCTACAGGGGGAATAGTAACTATGGCTACACCTTC. The full variable domain, with the rest looked up from reference TRBV19 and TRBJ1-2, is DGGITQSPKYLFRKEGQNVTLSCEQNLNHDAMYWYRQDPGQGLRLIYYSQIVNDFQKGDIAEGYSVSREKKESFPLTVTSAQKNPTAFYLCASTSKPTYRGNSNYGYTFGSGTRLTVV.

This clone is a singleton in its sample. The CDR3 bases are TGTGCCAGCAGCCTCAGACAGGGGTCGCCGACTGAGCAGTTCTTC. This codes for CASSLRQGSPTEQFF. The chain links TRBV2 to TRBJ2-1; 8 nucleotides align to TRBD1. After removal of 6 bases from V and 9 bases from J, the junction contained 13 bases not matched to a gene. CDR1 is SNHLY, CDR2 FYNNEI, per germline. CDR3 size: 15 residues.

This clone turned up a few times. The chain combines TRBV29-1 with TRBJ2-7; 10 positions match TRBD2. CDR1 SQVTM and CDR2 ANQGSEA come from the germline V gene. Germline trimming cut 2 bases from V and 7 bases from J; bases unmatched to any gene: 11. The CDR3 runs 15 residues. Here the CDR3 DNA reads TGCAGCGTTGAATCCTTTCTAGCGGGAGTCTGGGAGCAGTACTTC. As protein: CSVESFLAGVWEQYF.

Here the CDR3 DNA reads TGTGCCAGCAGGGCTAAACCGGGGGGGTTCGCTGAAGCTTTCTTT. This gives the protein CASRAKPGGFAEAFF. The V gene is TRBV6-1, the J gene TRBJ1-1; perhaps TRBD1 as D (5 bases). Trimming removed 6 bases at V and 6 bases at J, with 20 bases between. Per the germline V gene, CDR1 is MNHNS and CDR2 is SASEGT. The CDR3 loop spans 15 amino acids.

V gene TRBV5-1 combines with J gene TRBJ1-2, with 9 bases aligning to TRBD1. Per germline, CDR1 SGHRS and CDR2 YFSETQ. This CDR3 region has 15 residues. The V segment lost 5 bases and the J segment 0 bases; nucleotides outside the gene matches: 5. The CDR3 region is CASRRDRATNYGYTF. The CDR3 coding sequence is TGCGCCAGCAGGAGGGACAGGGCCACTAACTATGGCTACACCTTC.

For the CDR3, the DNA is TGTGCCAGCAGCTTAGAACCCCCTATATCAGGCCGGTATAACTCCTACGAGCAGTACTTC. As protein: CASSLEPPISGRYNSYEQYF. This chain connects TRBV7-8 to TRBJ2-7; no clear D gene. The ends were cut back, 1 base at V and 0 bases at J, with 25 bases in the middle. CDR3 length: 20 amino acids. CDR1 and CDR2 from the germline V gene are SGHVS and FQNEAQ. The full variable domain, its missing parts supplied by reference TRBV7-8 and TRBJ2-7, is GAGVSQSPRYKVAKRGQDVALRCDPISGHVSLFWYQQALGQGPEFLTYFQNEAQLDKSGLPSDRFFAERPEGSVSTLKIQRTQQEDSAVYLCASSLEPPISGRYNSYEQYFGPGTRLTVT.

The rearrangement uses TRBV5-8 and TRBJ1-4; D might be TRBD1 (6 bases). Germline V gene sequence: CDR1 SGHTS, CDR2 YDEGEE. The CDR3 covers 15 residues. V was clipped by 2 bases and J by 5 bases, with 13 bases between them. In nucleotides, the CDR3 is TGTGCCAGCAGCTTTTTACAGGGTGTCAATGAAAAACTGTTTTTT. It specifies CASSFLQGVNEKLFF.

The genes are TRBV6-1 and TRBJ1-4; 10 bases are shared with TRBD1. Germline V gene sequence: CDR1 MNHNS, CDR2 SASEGT. The CDR3 length is 15 residues. The V and J ends lost 6 bases and 3 bases, in that order; junction bases with no gene match: 4. The CDR3 region has the DNA TGTGCCAGCAGATGGGACAGGGGCTCTAATGAAAAACTGTTTTTT. As protein: CASRWDRGSNEKLFF.

V gene TRBV6-6 combines with J gene TRBJ1-2, with D tentatively TRBD1 (6 bases). Between the trimmed V and J ends, which lost 5 bases and 8 bases, there was a span of 15 bases. Germline CDR1 is MNHNY and CDR2 is SVGAGI (reference sequence). The CDR3 runs to 13 residues. CDR3 coding DNA: TGTGCCAGCAGTCAAGCCTACAGGGTGGGCTACACCTTC. Protein sequence: CASSQAYRVGYTF.

This rearrangement joins TRBV6-5 to TRBJ2-3; 11 bases agree with TRBD2. Germline CDR1 MNHEY, CDR2 SVGAGI. Trimming removed 8 bases from V and 3 bases from J; junction bases left unmatched: 7. The CDR3 length is 15 residues. Here the CDR3 reads CASGSGGADTDTQYF. CDR3 in DNA: TGTGCCAGCGGTAGCGGGGGGGCTGATACAGATACGCAGTATTTT.

The chain couples TRBV5-1 to TRBJ1-2; D ambiguous. Looked up from germline, CDR1 is SGHRS and CDR2 is YFSETQ. V lost 0 bases, J lost 1 base, and 16 bases lay in between. The CDR3 runs 17 residues. The CDR3 here is CASSLAPAGGSNYGYTF. The CDR3 DNA follows: TGCGCCAGCAGCTTGGCGCCGGCCGGCGGGAGTAACTATGGCTACACCTTC. The full variable domain, rest sourced from reference TRBV5-1 and TRBJ1-2, is KAGVTQTPRYLIKTRGQQVTLSCSPISGHRSVSWYQQTPGQGLQFLFEYFSETQRNKGNFPGRFSGRQFSNSRSEMNVSTLELGDSALYLCASSLAPAGGSNYGYTFGSGTRLTVV.

This chain uses TRBV19 with TRBJ1-1, with D unclear. Germline CDR1 is LNHDA and CDR2 is SQIVND (reference sequence). Trimming removed 10 bases at V and 0 bases at J, with 21 bases between. This CDR3 has 16 amino acids. Here the CDR3 reads CATPHGPGFLNTEAFF. In DNA form, the CDR3 reads TGTGCCACCCCCCATGGCCCGGGGTTTTTGAACACTGAAGCTTTCTTT.

This sequence joins TRBV29-1 and TRBJ1-5; D unresolved. Germline assignment: CDR1 SQVTM and CDR2 ANQGSEA. Between the trimmed V and J ends, which lost 4 bases and 5 bases, there was a span of 12 bases. The CDR3 spans 13 residues. The CDR3 spells CSVVVTFDQPQHF. CDR3 DNA: TGCAGCGTTGTGGTTACTTTTGATCAGCCCCAGCATTTT.